This TCR beta chain was sequenced for a study of T cell responses to AZD1222 COVID-19 vaccine. Here immunoSEQ multiplex PCR was the method, and the copy in TCRdb shows in-frame clones only, minus some. The sample has some 150,000 clones, around 90% seen once. V was clipped by 4 bases and J by 0 bases, with 6 bases between them. CDR1 is MGHDK and CDR2 is SYGVNS in the germline V gene. The CDR3 spans 13 residues. Pooling of second doses given at about 4 or about 12 weeks was done. The rearrangement uses TRBV25-1 and TRBJ1-1; D gene unclear. This specimen was peripheral blood, taken 28 days after the second AZD1222 dose. The sequence was collected from an adult who received the AZD1222 COVID-19 vaccine. The CDR3 is CASSAALNTEAFF. CDR3 bases: TGTGCCAGCAGTGCCGCACTGAACACTGAAGCTTTCTTT.